Each of the 29 T cell receptor beta chains below was sequenced from the same sample in a study of Ad26.COV2.S vaccination and SARS-CoV-2 variants. This table comes from immunoSEQ multiplex PCR, and its TCRdb copy is limited to in-frame clones, with some not included. Of about 680,000 clones listed, roughly 90% are singletons. Treatment meaning: roughly 20 received Ad26.COV2.S at low or high dose, single or two shots; 5 received placebo; per-sample allocation not given. Vaccine and placebo recipients were sampled on day 63 after the first injection. Source: peripheral blood, taken in a trial of Ad26.COV2.S vaccine versus placebo. Receptors were obtained from a person between 18 and 65 years old who received the Ad26.COV2.S COVID-19 vaccine or a placebo.

The rearrangement joins TRBV15 to TRBJ1-4, with D unresolved. This CDR3 spans 15 amino acids. Trimming stripped 0 bases from V and 1 base from J, with 6 bases between. Germline lookup yields CDR1 LNHNV and CDR2 YYDKDF (reference sequence). CDR3 loop: CATSRDAGTNEKLFF. CDR3 sequence (DNA): TGTGCCACCAGCAGAGACGCCGGAACTAATGAAAAACTGTTTTTT.

This clone occurred once. The chain links TRBV14 to TRBJ2-3, with 7 bases lining up with TRBD2. Germline CDR1 reads SGHDN; CDR2 reads FVKESK. Trimming cost V 3 bases and J 2 bases; bases outside gene matches: 5. This CDR3 contains 15 residues. In DNA, the CDR3 is TGTGCCAGCAGCCACAAGACTAGCTTCACAGATACGCAGTATTTT. This encodes CASSHKTSFTDTQYF.

CDR3 protein: CAISETQTGITEAFF. The CDR3 DNA follows: TGTGCCATCAGTGAGACACAGACAGGGATCACTGAAGCTTTCTTT. The genes are TRBV10-3 and TRBJ1-1, with TRBD1 matching over 7 bases. Trimming at V came to 2 bases and at J to 4 bases, leaving 7 bases not matched to a gene. Germline V gives CDR1 ENHRY, CDR2 SYGVKD. The CDR3 runs to 15 residues.

The chain employs TRBV7-2 and TRBJ2-1, with D perhaps matching TRBD2 (6 bases). This CDR3 has 15 residues. CDR1 is SGHTA and CDR2 is FQGNSA in the germline V gene. Trimming took 5 bases from V and 0 from J, leaving 11 bases between them. CDR3 protein: CASSPSGPSYNEQFF. In DNA, the CDR3 is TGTGCCAGCAGCCCGAGCGGGCCCTCCTACAATGAGCAGTTCTTC.

The rearrangement joins TRBV24-1 to TRBJ2-1, with TRBD2 matching over 7 bases. V gave up 4 bases and J gave up 3 bases; unmatched junction bases: 11. This CDR3 comprises 17 residues. Germline V gene lookup returns CDR1 KGHDR and CDR2 SFDVKD. For the CDR3, the DNA is TGTGCCACCAGTGACCTTAGGGCTAGCGGAGACTACAATGAGCAGTTCTTC. Protein sequence: CATSDLRASGDYNEQFF.

The chain couples TRBV6-2 or TRBV6-3 to TRBJ1-5; 9 bases match TRBD1. The germline gives CDR1 MNHEY, CDR2 SVGEGT. J gave up 4 bases and V 6 bases, and 13 bases lay outside the gene matches. The CDR3 contains 17 residues. In nucleotides, the CDR3 is TGTGCCAGCAGCACTTACGGGGACAGGGTTGGGAATCAGCCCCAGCATTTT. Protein product: CASSTYGDRVGNQPQHF.

The chain combines TRBV19 with TRBJ2-2, with 8 bases lining up with TRBD2. The V gene end was trimmed by 3 bases and the J gene end by 7 bases; junction bases not matched to a gene: 13. The CDR3 spans 17 residues. Germline values: CDR1 LNHDA, CDR2 SQIVND (reference sequence). CDR3 DNA sequence: TGTGCCAGTAGTATGACTAGCGTTACTAGTGGTGGCGGGGAGCTGTTTTTT. This sequence encodes CASSMTSVTSGGGELFF.

Of note for this clone: The same CDR3 also results from other DNA sequences found in this sample. The chain carries TRBV10-1 and TRBJ2-7; D is unclear. The CDR3 consists of 11 residues. Germline V lookup: CDR1 WNHNN, CDR2 SYGVQD (reference sequence). V lost 3 bases and J lost 1, with 1 base in between. The CDR3 nucleotides read TGCGCCAGCAGTGATTCCTACGAGCAGTACTTC. Encoded protein: CASSDSYEQYF.

This chain links TRBV30 with TRBJ1-4, with 11 positions matching TRBD1. With V trimmed by 8 bases and J by 1 base, 3 bases remained unmatched. CDR3 size: 14 residues. Looked up from germline, CDR1 is GTSNPN and CDR2 is SVGIG (reference sequence). The CDR3 coding sequence is TGTGCCGGCGGGACAGGGGGAACTAATGAAAAACTGTTTTTT. Translation: CAGGTGGTNEKLFF.

The chain combines TRBV7-9 with TRBJ2-1; TRBD1 is a possible D gene (5 bases). This CDR3 comprises 17 residues. Germline V gene sequence: CDR1 SEHNR, CDR2 FQNEAQ (reference sequence). The germline V and J ends were trimmed by 0 bases and 2 bases, with 14 bases remaining between them. This CDR3 reads CASSLARPGNPYNEQFF. The DNA for the CDR3 is TGTGCCAGCAGCTTAGCGCGGCCAGGGAATCCCTACAATGAGCAGTTCTTC.

This clone was detected only once. The rearrangement links TRBV24-1 to TRBJ2-3, with D unresolved. This CDR3 contains 12 residues. The V gene lost 7 bases and the J gene lost 3 bases, with 7 bases spanning the gap. The V gene's germline CDR1 is KGHDR and CDR2 SFDVKD. The CDR3 region has the DNA TGTGCCACCAGCAGTCCAACAGATACGCAGTATTTT. Translating it yields CATSSPTDTQYF.

The chain is built from TRBV30 and TRBJ1-5; D not certain. The CDR3 extends over 10 amino acids. V lost 2 bases, J lost 7 bases, and 3 bases lay in between. The germline gives CDR1 GTSNPN, CDR2 SVGIG (reference sequence). CDR3 in DNA: TGTGCCTGGAGTCTGCAGCCCCAGCATTTT. Translated, it gives CAWSLQPQHF.

This clone has just one count. This chain connects TRBV7-9 to TRBJ1-5; 7 bases map to TRBD1. J lost 4 bases, V lost 3 bases, and 3 bases had no gene match. CDR1 and CDR2 (germline): SEHNR, FQNEAQ (reference sequence). The CDR3 sequence is 14 residues long. This CDR3 is CASSFAGGNQPQHF. CDR3 sequence (DNA): TGTGCCAGCAGCTTTGCAGGGGGTAATCAGCCCCAGCATTTT.

The genes are TRBV4-2 and TRBJ2-7, with 7 bases identical to TRBD2. V shed 1 base, J shed 3 bases, and the junction held 3 bases outside the gene matches. The germline CDR1 and CDR2 sequences are LGHNA and YNFKEQ. The CDR3 runs to 14 residues. DNA of the CDR3: TGTGCCAGCAGCCAAGGGGACTATAACTACGAGCAGTACTTC. Its translation is CASSQGDYNYEQYF.

The chain employs TRBV6-5 and TRBJ1-6, with a tentative D call TRBD1 (5 bases). V was shortened by 2 bases and J by 7 bases, with 12 bases between the two germline ends. This CDR3 is 15 amino acids long. Per the germline V gene, CDR1 is MNHEY and CDR2 is SVGAGI. CDR3 nucleotides: TGTGCCAGCAGTTACGGGGGGACTCGGAATTCACCCCTCCACTTT. This codes for CASSYGGTRNSPLHF.

The V and J genes are TRBV20-1 and TRBJ2-1; 7 nucleotides line up with TRBD2. Germline CDR1 is DFQATT and CDR2 is SNEGSKA (reference sequence). Trimming took 3 bases from V and 6 from J; bases not matched to a gene: 8. The CDR3 runs 14 residues. DNA for the CDR3: TGCAGTGCTAGTAGCTGGCGGGAGAGCAATGAGCAGTTCTTC. It codes for CSASSWRESNEQFF.

This sequence joins TRBV6-5 and TRBJ2-1; D is undetermined. This CDR3 has 14 amino acids. Germline V gives CDR1 MNHEY, CDR2 SVGAGI. Trimming removed 6 bases at V and 5 bases at J, with 14 bases between. Here the CDR3 DNA reads TGTGCCAGCAGCAACTCCGGAATAAACAATGAGCAGTTCTTC. Protein product: CASSNSGINNEQFF.

The CDR3 bases are TGTGCCAGCAGCTTAGAGGGTCCGGGGAATTCTGGCTACACCTTC. Residues: CASSLEGPGNSGYTF. The chain has TRBV7-2 and TRBJ1-2; unclear D gene. V lost 1 base and J 7 bases, leaving 16 bases between the germline ends. CDR1 and CDR2 from the germline V gene are SGHTA and FQGNSA. This CDR3 is 15 amino acids long.

The chain recombines TRBV7-9 with TRBJ2-1; D call uncertain. The CDR3 covers 15 residues. With 2 bases removed from V and 6 bases from J, the gap between germline ends came to 14 bases. Germline assignment: CDR1 SEHNR and CDR2 FQNEAQ (reference sequence). Here the CDR3 DNA reads TGTGCCAGCAGCTTACGTATCGGCCGTGGCAATGAGCAGTTCTTC. It is translated as CASSLRIGRGNEQFF.

V gene TRBV6-5 combines with J gene TRBJ2-3, with a tentative D call TRBD2 (6 bases). The CDR3 has 15 residues. Trimming cost V 2 bases and J 0 bases, with 9 bases left between them. Per the germline V gene, CDR1 is MNHEY and CDR2 is SVGAGI. The CDR3 is CASSYERASTDTQYF. The CDR3 bases are TGTGCCAGCAGTTACGAGCGGGCTAGCACAGATACGCAGTATTTT.

The chain couples TRBV27 to TRBJ2-2; D might be TRBD1 (5 bases). V lost 4 bases and J 0 bases, leaving 9 bases between the germline ends. The CDR3 totals 15 residues. The germline V gene has CDR1 MNHEY and CDR2 SMNVEV (reference sequence). The CDR3: CASSWQGPNTGELFF. In DNA, the CDR3 is TGTGCCAGCAGTTGGCAGGGCCCGAACACCGGGGAGCTGTTTTTT.

V usage is TRBV6-5 and J usage is TRBJ1-2, with D hard to call. The CDR3 extends over 13 amino acids. V lost 0 bases and J lost 8, with 10 bases in between. CDR1 and CDR2 from the germline V gene are MNHEY and SVGAGI. This CDR3 reads CASSYSSGSGYTF. The CDR3 nucleotides read TGTGCCAGCAGTTACTCCAGTGGTAGCGGCTACACCTTC.

The CDR3: CASSLDRDSPLHF. CDR3 nucleotides: TGTGCCAGCAGCTTAGACAGGGATTCACCCCTCCACTTT. This rearrangement joins TRBV7-3 to TRBJ1-6, with 7 bases that match TRBD1. Germline trimming cut 2 bases from V and 8 bases from J; bases unmatched to any gene: 0. The CDR3 extends over 13 amino acids. Germline assignment: CDR1 SGHTA and CDR2 FQGTGA.

The CDR3 nucleotides are TGTGCCAGCAGCTTGAGTCGGGGCAGCGAGCAGTACTTC. Its protein product is CASSLSRGSEQYF. The chain couples TRBV11-2 to TRBJ2-7; D tentatively reads TRBD1 or TRBD2 (5 bases each). Trimming removed 3 bases from V and 6 bases from J, with 12 bases in between. Germline-derived CDR1 and CDR2 are SGHAT and FQNNGV. This CDR3 is built from 13 residues.

The gene calls are TRBV3-1 (or the pseudogene TRBV3-2) and TRBJ2-5, with 10 bases that match TRBD1. The V gene's germline CDR1 is LGHDT and CDR2 YNNKEL (reference sequence). J was trimmed by 5 bases and V by 8 bases; bases with no gene match: 14. The CDR3 contains 16 residues. The CDR3 protein is CASFVPGTGEVETQYF. DNA for the CDR3: TGTGCCAGCTTCGTTCCCGGGACAGGGGAGGTCGAGACCCAGTACTTC.

The chain uses TRBV4-1 and TRBJ1-1, with D possibly matching TRBD1 (5 bases). The CDR3 is made up of 15 amino acids. Deletions cut 1 base from V and 0 bases from J, with 9 bases between. Per the germline V gene, CDR1 is MGHRA and CDR2 is YSYEKL. The CDR3 here is CASSQGGGMNTEAFF. The CDR3 DNA is TGCGCCAGCAGCCAAGGTGGGGGGATGAACACTGAAGCTTTCTTT.

The J gene is TRBJ2-3, the V gene TRBV29-1; D is undetermined. V was clipped by 6 bases and J by 4 bases, with 5 bases between them. Per the germline V gene, CDR1 is SQVTM and CDR2 is ANQGSEA. The CDR3 consists of 10 residues. The CDR3: CSVLSDTQYF. DNA of the CDR3: TGCAGCGTCCTTTCAGATACGCAGTATTTT.

This rearrangement joins TRBV7-8 to TRBJ2-1; 9 bases are a match to TRBD2. Losses at the gene ends were 4 bases for V and 9 bases for J; bases not matched to a gene: 10. The CDR3 contains 15 residues. Germline V gene sequence: CDR1 SGHVS, CDR2 FQNEAQ. DNA for the CDR3: TGTGCCAGCAGCTCGCCAGCGGGAGGTAATGGTGAGCAGTTCTTC. It translates to CASSSPAGGNGEQFF.

Concerning this clone: This sample includes further DNA sequences coding for the same CDR3. The V gene is TRBV18, the J gene TRBJ1-4; no reliable D call. V lost 3 bases and J lost 0, with 5 bases in between. The CDR3 has 14 amino acids. From germline, CDR1 is KGHSH and CDR2 LQKENI. The CDR3 is CASSPGATNEKLFF. The CDR3, as DNA: TGTGCCAGCTCACCGGGCGCAACTAATGAAAAACTGTTTTTT.